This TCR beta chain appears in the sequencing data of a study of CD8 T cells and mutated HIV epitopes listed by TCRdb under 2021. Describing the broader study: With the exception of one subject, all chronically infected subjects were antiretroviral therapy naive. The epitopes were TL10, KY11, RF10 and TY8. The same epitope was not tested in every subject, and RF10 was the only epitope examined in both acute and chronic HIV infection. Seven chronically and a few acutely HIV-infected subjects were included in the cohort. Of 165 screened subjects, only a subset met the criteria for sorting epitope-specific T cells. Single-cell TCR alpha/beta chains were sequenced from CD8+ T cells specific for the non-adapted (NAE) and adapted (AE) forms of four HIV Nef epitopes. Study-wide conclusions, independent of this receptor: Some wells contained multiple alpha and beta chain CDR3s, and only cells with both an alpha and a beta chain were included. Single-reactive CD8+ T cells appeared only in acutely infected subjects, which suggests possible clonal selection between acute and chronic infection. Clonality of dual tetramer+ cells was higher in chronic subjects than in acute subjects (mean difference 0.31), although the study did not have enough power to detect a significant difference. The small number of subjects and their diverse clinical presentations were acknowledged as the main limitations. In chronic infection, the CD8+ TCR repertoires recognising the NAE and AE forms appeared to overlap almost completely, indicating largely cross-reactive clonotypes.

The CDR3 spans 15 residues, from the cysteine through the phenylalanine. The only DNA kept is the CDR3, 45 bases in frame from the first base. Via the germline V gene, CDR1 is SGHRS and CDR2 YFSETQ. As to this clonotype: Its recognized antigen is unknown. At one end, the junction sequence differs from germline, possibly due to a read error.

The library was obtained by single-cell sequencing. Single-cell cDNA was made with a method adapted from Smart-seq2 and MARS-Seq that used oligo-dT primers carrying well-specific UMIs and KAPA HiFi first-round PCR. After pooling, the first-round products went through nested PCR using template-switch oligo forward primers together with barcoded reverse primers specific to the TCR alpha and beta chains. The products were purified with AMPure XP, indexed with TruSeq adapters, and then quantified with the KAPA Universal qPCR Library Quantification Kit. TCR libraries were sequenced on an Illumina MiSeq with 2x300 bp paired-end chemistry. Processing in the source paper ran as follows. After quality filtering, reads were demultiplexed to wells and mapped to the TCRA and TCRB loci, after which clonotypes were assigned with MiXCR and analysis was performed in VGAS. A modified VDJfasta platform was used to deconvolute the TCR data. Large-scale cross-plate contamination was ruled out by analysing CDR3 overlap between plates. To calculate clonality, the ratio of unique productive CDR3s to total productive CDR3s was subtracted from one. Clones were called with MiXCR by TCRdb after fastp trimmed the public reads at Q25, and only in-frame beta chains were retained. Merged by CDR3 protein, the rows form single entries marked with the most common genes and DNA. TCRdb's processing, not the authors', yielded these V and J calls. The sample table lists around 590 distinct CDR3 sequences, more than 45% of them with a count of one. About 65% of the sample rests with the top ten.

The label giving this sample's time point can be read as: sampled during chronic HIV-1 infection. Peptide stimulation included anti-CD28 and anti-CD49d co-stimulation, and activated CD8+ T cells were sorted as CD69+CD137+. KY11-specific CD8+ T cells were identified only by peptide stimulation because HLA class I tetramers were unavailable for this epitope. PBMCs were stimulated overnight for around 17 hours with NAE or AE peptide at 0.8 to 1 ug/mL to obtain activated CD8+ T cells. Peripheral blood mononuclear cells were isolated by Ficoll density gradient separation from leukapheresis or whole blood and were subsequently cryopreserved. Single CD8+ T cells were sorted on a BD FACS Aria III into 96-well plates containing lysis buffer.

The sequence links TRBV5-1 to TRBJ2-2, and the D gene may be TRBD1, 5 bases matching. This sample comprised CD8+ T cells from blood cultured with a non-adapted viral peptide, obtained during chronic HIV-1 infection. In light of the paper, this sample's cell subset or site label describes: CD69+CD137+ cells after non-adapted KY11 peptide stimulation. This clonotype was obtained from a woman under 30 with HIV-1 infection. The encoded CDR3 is CAGSQDNANTGELFF. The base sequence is TGTGCCGGCAGCCAGGACAACGCGAACACCGGGGAGCTGTTTTTT.